These 16 T cell receptor beta chains came from one sample sequenced in a study of blood T cell repertoires in COVID-19 (dated by TCRdb to 2020 to 2021). Receptor libraries were prepared by the immunoSEQ multiplex PCR assay. The table was pulled from immuneACCESS by TCRdb, which kept in-frame rearrangements only. Such tables lose some clones; where checked, under half of the loss comes from unresolved V genes, and the rest has no known cause. In this sample the table shows about 57,000 clones, about nine tenths of which occur a single time. The ten top clones hold roughly 21% of the sample. The sequenced sample was peripheral blood. These TCRs come from a woman older than 75 with COVID-19, enrolled during active disease.

The rearrangement uses TRBV7-2 and TRBJ2-4, with 7 bases matching TRBD1. Unmatched junction bases numbered 5, after V lost 4 bases and J lost 5 bases. The CDR3 consists of 14 residues. Per germline, CDR1 SGHTA and CDR2 FQGNSA. The DNA of the CDR3 is TGTGCCAGCAGCTCCTCCGGGACAGAAAACATTCAGTACTTC. Its protein product is CASSSSGTENIQYF.

The chain joins TRBV18 to TRBJ1-2, with a tentative D call TRBD1 (6 bases). Germline V lookup: CDR1 KGHSH, CDR2 LQKENI. The CDR3 has 16 residues. V was trimmed by 3 bases and J by 4 bases, leaving 18 bases between them. The CDR3 here is CASSPTTVQGGYGYTF. The DNA of the CDR3 is TGTGCCAGCTCACCCACGACGGTGCAAGGGGGCTATGGCTACACCTTC.

This clone occurred once. The rearrangement links TRBV3-1 (or the pseudogene TRBV3-2) to TRBJ1-3, with D perhaps TRBD1 (6 bases). This CDR3 region has 13 residues. V lost 8 bases and J 1 base, leaving 9 bases between the germline ends. Germline CDR1 LGHDT, CDR2 YNNKEL (reference sequence). CDR3 protein: CASVQGSGNTIYF. DNA for the CDR3: TGTGCCAGCGTACAGGGTTCTGGAAACACCATATATTTT.

This sequence joins TRBV7-9 and TRBJ1-1; 9 nucleotides line up with TRBD1. V shed 5 bases, J shed 5 bases, and the junction held 6 bases outside the gene matches. Germline V gene lookup returns CDR1 SEHNR and CDR2 FQNEAQ (reference sequence). The CDR3 length is 14 residues. The CDR3 DNA reads as TGTGCCAGCAGCCCACAGGGGGCGCAGACTGAAGCTTTCTTT. Translating it yields CASSPQGAQTEAFF.

This chain uses TRBV7-8 with TRBJ1-2; no clear D gene. Trimming cost V 1 base and J 2 bases, with 8 bases left between them. In germline, CDR1 is SGHVS, CDR2 FQNEAQ. This CDR3 contains 14 residues. This chain's CDR3 is CASSLGRGNYGYTF. The CDR3 nucleotides are TGTGCCAGCAGCTTAGGTCGCGGGAACTATGGCTACACCTTC.

The chain joins TRBV5-1 to TRBJ1-2; D call uncertain. CDR3 length: 12 amino acids. The V gene's germline CDR1 is SGHRS and CDR2 YFSETQ. The V end lost 0 bases, the J end lost 7 bases, and 7 bases lay between the germline ends. CDR3 residues: CASSLGGGGYTF. DNA of the CDR3: TGCGCCAGCAGCTTGGGTGGAGGTGGCTACACCTTC.

V usage is TRBV5-1 and J usage is TRBJ2-5; tentative D call: TRBD1 (5 bases). V was trimmed by 1 base and J by 1 base, leaving 11 bases between them. The CDR3 extends over 15 amino acids. Germline-derived CDR1 and CDR2 are SGHRS and YFSETQ. CDR3 residues: CASSLYGASQETQYF. CDR3 nucleotides: TGCGCCAGCAGCTTGTATGGGGCTTCCCAAGAGACCCAGTACTTC.

The rearrangement joins TRBV19 to TRBJ1-1; TRBD1 aligns across 7 bases. Trimming removed 8 bases from V and 7 bases from J; junction bases left unmatched: 13. The CDR3 consists of 14 residues. Germline V gene lookup returns CDR1 LNHDA and CDR2 SQIVND (reference sequence). The DNA for the CDR3 is TGTGCCAGTTCCTCTTACAGGGGTCTGGGTGAAGCTTTCTTT. As protein: CASSSYRGLGEAFF.

The gene calls are TRBV5-4 and TRBJ2-7; 10 bases line up with TRBD2. The germline V gene encodes CDR1 SGHNT and CDR2 YYREEE (reference sequence). V was clipped by 1 base and J by 2 bases; unmatched bases: 9. This CDR3 has 17 amino acids. The CDR3 DNA reads TGTGCCAGCAGCTTGTCGGCGGGAGCGGGGGGGGCCTACGAGCAGTACTTC. Amino acid sequence: CASSLSAGAGGAYEQYF.

The genes are TRBV19 and TRBJ1-1, with D uncertain. Trimming removed 3 bases at V and 1 base at J, with 6 bases between. Germline V CDR1 and CDR2: LNHDA, SQIVND (reference sequence). The CDR3 sequence is 13 residues long. In nucleotides, the CDR3 is TGTGCCAGTAGTATCGGCGGGAACACTGAAGCTTTCTTT. Its translation is CASSIGGNTEAFF.

The chain uses TRBV4-1 and TRBJ2-1, with 9 bases aligning to TRBD2. Germline lookup yields CDR1 MGHRA and CDR2 YSYEKL. CDR3 length equals 17 residues. Trimming cost V 3 bases and J 6 bases; bases outside gene matches: 12. The CDR3 sequence: CASSHRGRGGGANEQFF. The CDR3 DNA follows: TGCGCCAGCAGCCACCGTGGCCGGGGCGGGGGGGCCAATGAGCAGTTCTTC.

This clone has a single count. V and J are TRBV4-1 and TRBJ2-7; D is undetermined. The germline V gene has CDR1 MGHRA and CDR2 YSYEKL. The V and J ends lost 1 base and 5 bases respectively, with 12 bases between them. The CDR3 is made up of 14 amino acids. CDR3 sequence reads: CASSQVGLRDEQYF. The CDR3 DNA sequence: TGCGCCAGCAGCCAAGTGGGTCTCCGGGACGAGCAGTACTTC.

The chain recombines TRBV7-8 with TRBJ2-2, with 8 bases fitting TRBD2. The germline CDR1 and CDR2 sequences are SGHVS and FQNEAQ. The length of the CDR3 is 15 residues. Germline trimming cut 5 bases from V and 5 bases from J; bases unmatched to any gene: 7. The CDR3 sequence: CASSLNGGGTGELFF. The CDR3 coding sequence is TGTGCCAGCAGCCTGAACGGGGGGGGAACCGGGGAGCTGTTTTTT.

The chain uses TRBV18 and TRBJ2-1; D might be TRBD2 (6 bases). Per germline, CDR1 KGHSH and CDR2 LQKENI. The CDR3 is 15 residues long. Trimming left V 5 bases short and J 0 bases short, with 11 bases between. The CDR3 loop reads CASSSSASSYNEQFF. CDR3 nucleotides: TGTGCCAGCTCATCTAGCGCTAGCTCCTACAATGAGCAGTTCTTC.

The chain recombines TRBV4-1 with TRBJ2-1, with D maybe TRBD2 (6 bases). In germline, CDR1 is MGHRA, CDR2 YSYEKL. CDR3 length equals 14 residues. Trimming took off 6 bases at V and 1 base at J, with 10 bases between the two ends. The DNA for the CDR3 is TGCGCCAGCAGTTACGGGGGTTCCTACAATGAGCAGTTCTTC. This gives the protein CASSYGGSYNEQFF.

This rearrangement joins TRBV5-1 to TRBJ1-2; 9 bases line up with TRBD1. This CDR3 spans 15 amino acids. Trimming took 4 bases from V and 4 from J; bases not matched to a gene: 8. Germline V CDR1 and CDR2: SGHRS, YFSETQ. CDR3 in DNA: TGCGCCAGCAGCGCAGGGACAGGGAGCGGCTATGGCTACACCTTC. Protein product: CASSAGTGSGYGYTF.